This T cell receptor (beta chain) was observed in a study of CD8 T cells in ankylosing spondylitis. Broader study findings: Typical of ankylosing spondylitis blood, it appeared, was a TCR beta motif of roughly eight highly homologous variants. A CD8+ phenotype characterized the disease-linked clones, which were relatively rare in peripheral blood.

CDR1 and CDR2 (germline): SGHRS, YFSETQ. The CDR3 is made up of 16 amino acids. Deletions cut 4 bases from V and 4 bases from J, with 18 bases between. TCRdb processed the 5' RACE reads anew with MiXCR; each CDR3 protein has one entry. This table has about 540,000 distinct CDR3 sequences, roughly 13% appearing once. At least ten counts were recorded for this clonotype. Its specificity is unknown. Sequencing was done on a sample of blood, either unsorted or a sorted T cell fraction (not recorded which). The rearrangement joins TRBV5-1 to TRBJ2-1; the D gene is possibly TRBD2 (6 bases). This clonotype was sampled from a male donor with ankylosing spondylitis. Written as DNA, the CDR3 is TGCGCCAGCAGCCCTGACCTGGGACTGGCTTACAATGAGCAGTTCTTC. It encodes CASSPDLGLAYNEQFF.